This T cell receptor beta chain was sequenced in a study of blood T cell repertoires in COVID-19. The overall study: COVID-19 samples collected from the United States, Italy and Spain covered acute and convalescent phases. The cDNA or gDNA used as material had been derived from T cells, B-cell-depleted T cells, or PBMCs.

Under the authors' procedure: Researchers report that nucleated cell counts were estimated from reference gene primer amplification. Some clones are missing from TCRdb's copy, which holds only in-frame ones; the method was immunoSEQ multiplex PCR. That table supplies the V and J calls and clone size; D and trimming were determined from the DNA. The repertoire holds 200,000 to 250,000 clones, with 84% as singletons. The CDR3 is made up of 14 amino acids. Germline V gives CDR1 SGHRS, CDR2 YFSETQ. Trimming removed 0 bases from V and 2 bases from J, with 6 bases in between. This sequence originates from a man in his fifties with active or convalescent COVID-19. Sequencing was carried out using peripheral blood. The J gene is TRBJ1-3, the V gene TRBV5-1; D ambiguous. CDR3 amino acids: CASSLASPGNTIYF. For the CDR3, the DNA is TGCGCCAGCAGCTTGGCCAGTCCTGGAAACACCATATATTTT.